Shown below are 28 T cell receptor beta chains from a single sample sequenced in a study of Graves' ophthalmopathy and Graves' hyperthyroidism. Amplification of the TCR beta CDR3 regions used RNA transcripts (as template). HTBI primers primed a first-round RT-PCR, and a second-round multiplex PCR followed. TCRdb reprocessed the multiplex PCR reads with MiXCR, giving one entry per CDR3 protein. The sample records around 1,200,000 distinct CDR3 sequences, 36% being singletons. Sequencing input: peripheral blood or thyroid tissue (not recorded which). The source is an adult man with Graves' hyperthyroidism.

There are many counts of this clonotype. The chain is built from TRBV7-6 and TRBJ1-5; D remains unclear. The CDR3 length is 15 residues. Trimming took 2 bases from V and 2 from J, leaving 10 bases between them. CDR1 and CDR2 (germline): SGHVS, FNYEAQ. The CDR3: CASSLSPGGNQPQHF. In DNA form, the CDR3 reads TGTGCCAGCAGCTTAAGTCCTGGGGGCAATCAGCCCCAGCATTTT.

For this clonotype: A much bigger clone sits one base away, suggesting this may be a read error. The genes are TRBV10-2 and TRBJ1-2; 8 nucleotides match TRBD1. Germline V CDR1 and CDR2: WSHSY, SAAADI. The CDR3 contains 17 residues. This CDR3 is CASSYSGQETGGYGYTF. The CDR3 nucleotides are TGTGCCAGCAGTTACTCGGGACAGGAGACGGGAGGTTATGGCTACACCTTC.

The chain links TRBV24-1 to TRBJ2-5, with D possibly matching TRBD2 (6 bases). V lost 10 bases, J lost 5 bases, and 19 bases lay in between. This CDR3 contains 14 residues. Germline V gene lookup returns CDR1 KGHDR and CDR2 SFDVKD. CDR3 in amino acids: CATGTELAGETQYF. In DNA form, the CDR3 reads TGTGCCACGGGAACCGAACTAGCAGGCGAGACCCAGTACTTC.

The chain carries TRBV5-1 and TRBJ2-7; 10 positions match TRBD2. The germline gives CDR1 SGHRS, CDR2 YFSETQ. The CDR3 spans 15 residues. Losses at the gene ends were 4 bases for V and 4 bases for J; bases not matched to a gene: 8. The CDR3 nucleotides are TGCGCCAGCAGCCGGGGACCAGCGGGAGGGTACGAGCAGTACTTC. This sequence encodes CASSRGPAGGYEQYF.

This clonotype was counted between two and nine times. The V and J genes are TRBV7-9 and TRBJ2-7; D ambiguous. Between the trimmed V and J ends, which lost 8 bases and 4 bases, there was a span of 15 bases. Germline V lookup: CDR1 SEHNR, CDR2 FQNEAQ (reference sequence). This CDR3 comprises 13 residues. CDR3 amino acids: CASGSRSTYEQYF. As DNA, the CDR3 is TGTGCCAGCGGCTCTAGATCCACATACGAGCAGTACTTC.

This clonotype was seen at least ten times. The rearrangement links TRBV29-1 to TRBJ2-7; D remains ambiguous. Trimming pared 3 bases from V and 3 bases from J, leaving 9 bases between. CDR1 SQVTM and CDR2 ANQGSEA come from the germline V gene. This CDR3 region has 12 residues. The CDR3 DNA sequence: TGCAGCGTTGAGACGCTCCACTACGAGCAGTACTTC. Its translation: CSVETLHYEQYF.

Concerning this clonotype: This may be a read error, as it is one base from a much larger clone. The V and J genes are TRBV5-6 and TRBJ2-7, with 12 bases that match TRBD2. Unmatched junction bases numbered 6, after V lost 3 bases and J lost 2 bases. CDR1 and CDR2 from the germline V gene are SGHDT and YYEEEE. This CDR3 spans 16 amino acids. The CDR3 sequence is CASSSPSGRDTYEQYF. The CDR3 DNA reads TGTGCCAGCAGCTCACCTAGCGGGAGGGATACCTACGAGCAGTACTTC.

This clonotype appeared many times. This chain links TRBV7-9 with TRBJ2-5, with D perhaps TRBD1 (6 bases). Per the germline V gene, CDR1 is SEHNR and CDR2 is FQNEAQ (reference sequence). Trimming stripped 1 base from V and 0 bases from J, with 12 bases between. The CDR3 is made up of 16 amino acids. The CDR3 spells CASSLGQEVYQETQYF. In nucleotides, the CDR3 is TGTGCCAGCAGCTTAGGACAGGAAGTGTACCAAGAGACCCAGTACTTC.

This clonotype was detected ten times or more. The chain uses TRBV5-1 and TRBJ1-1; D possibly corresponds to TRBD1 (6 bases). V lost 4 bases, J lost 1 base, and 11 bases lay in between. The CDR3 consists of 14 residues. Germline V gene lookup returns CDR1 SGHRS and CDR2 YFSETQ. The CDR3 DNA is TGCGCCAGCAGCCGGTGGGACAAGAACACTGAAGCTTTCTTT. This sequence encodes CASSRWDKNTEAFF.

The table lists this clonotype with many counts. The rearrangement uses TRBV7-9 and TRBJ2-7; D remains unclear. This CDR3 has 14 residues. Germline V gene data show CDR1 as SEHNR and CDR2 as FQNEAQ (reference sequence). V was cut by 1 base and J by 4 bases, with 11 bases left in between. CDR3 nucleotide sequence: TGTGCCAGCAGCTTAGGACCTAACCCTTACGAGCAGTACTTC. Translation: CASSLGPNPYEQYF.

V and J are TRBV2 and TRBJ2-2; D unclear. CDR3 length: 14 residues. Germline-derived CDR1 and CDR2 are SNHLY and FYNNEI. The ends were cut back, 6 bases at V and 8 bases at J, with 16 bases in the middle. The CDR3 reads CASRKTPLEGELFF. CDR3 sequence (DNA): TGTGCCAGCAGGAAGACTCCCTTAGAGGGGGAGCTGTTTTTT. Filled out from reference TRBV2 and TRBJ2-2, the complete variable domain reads EPEVTQTPSHQVTQMGQEVILRCVPISNHLYFYWYRQILGQKVEFLVSFYNNEISEKSEIFDDQFSVERPDGSNFTLKIRSTKLEDSAMYFCASRKTPLEGELFFGEGSRLTVL.

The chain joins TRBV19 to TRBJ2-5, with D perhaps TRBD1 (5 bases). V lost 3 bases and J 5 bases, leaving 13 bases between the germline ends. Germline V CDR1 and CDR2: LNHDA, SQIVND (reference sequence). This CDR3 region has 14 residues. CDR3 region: CASSMLGPWETQYF. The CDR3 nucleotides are TGTGCCAGTAGTATGCTGGGGCCATGGGAGACCCAGTACTTC.

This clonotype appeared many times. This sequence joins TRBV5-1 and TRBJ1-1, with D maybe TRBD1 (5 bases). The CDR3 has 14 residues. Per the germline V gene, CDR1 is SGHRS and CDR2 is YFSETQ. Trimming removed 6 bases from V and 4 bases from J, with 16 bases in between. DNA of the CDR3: TGCGCCAGCAACCTGCAGGGTGGAGGCACTGAAGCTTTCTTT. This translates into CASNLQGGGTEAFF.

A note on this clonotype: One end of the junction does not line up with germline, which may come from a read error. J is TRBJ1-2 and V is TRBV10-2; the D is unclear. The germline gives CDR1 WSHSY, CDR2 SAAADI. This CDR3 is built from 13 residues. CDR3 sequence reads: CASSFPPAYGYTF. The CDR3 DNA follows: TGTGCCAGCAGTTTTCCCCCGGCCTATGGCTACACCTTC.

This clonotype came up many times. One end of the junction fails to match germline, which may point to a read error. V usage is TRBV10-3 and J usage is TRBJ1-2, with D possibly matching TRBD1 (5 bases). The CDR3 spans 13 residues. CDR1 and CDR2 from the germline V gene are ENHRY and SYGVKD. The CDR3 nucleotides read TGTGCCAGCAGTGATCCAGGGAGCAATGGCTACACCTTC. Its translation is CASSDPGSNGYTF.

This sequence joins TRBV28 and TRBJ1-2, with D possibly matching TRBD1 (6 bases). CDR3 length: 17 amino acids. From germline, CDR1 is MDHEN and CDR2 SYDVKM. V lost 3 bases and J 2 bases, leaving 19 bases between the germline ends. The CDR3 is CASSFPYLTDRNYGYTF. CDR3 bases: TGTGCCAGCAGTTTCCCCTACCTTACTGACAGGAACTATGGCTACACCTTC.

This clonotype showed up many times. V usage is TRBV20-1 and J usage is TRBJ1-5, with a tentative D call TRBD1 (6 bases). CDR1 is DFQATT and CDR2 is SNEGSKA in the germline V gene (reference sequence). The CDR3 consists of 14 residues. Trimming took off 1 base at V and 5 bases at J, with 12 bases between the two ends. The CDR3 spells CSARGRGADQPQHF. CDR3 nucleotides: TGCAGTGCTAGAGGGCGGGGGGCCGATCAGCCCCAGCATTTT.

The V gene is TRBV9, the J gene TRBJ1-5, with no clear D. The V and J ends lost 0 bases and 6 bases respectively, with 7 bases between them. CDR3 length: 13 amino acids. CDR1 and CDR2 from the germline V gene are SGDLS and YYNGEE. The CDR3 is CASSVDSRQPQHF. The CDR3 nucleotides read TGTGCCAGCAGCGTAGACAGTCGTCAGCCCCAGCATTTT.

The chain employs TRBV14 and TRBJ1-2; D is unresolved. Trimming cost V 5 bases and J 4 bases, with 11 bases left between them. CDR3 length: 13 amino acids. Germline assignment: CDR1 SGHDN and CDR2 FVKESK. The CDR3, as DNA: TGTGCCAGCAGCAAGGGCCAGACCTATGGCTACACCTTC. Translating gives CASSKGQTYGYTF.

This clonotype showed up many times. The CDR3 region is CASSLTGANYTF. The CDR3 DNA sequence: TGTGCCAGTAGTTTAACAGGGGCAAACTACACCTTC. The chain joins TRBV19 to TRBJ1-2; 7 nucleotides match TRBD1. The trim removed 5 bases at V and 10 bases at J, leaving 7 bases unmatched. Germline V lookup: CDR1 LNHDA, CDR2 SQIVND (reference sequence). The CDR3 spans 12 residues.

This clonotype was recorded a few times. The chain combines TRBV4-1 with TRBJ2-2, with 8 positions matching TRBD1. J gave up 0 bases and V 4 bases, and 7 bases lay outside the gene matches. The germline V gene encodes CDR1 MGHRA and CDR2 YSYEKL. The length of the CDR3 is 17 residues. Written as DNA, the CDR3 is TGCGCCAGCAGCCCGGGACAGGCCAGAGCGAACACCGGGGAGCTGTTTTTT. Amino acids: CASSPGQARANTGELFF.

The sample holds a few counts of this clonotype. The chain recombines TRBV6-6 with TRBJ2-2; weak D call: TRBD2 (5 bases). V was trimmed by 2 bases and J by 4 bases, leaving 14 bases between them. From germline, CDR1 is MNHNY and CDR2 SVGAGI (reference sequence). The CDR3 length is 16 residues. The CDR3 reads CASSYEGLPGTGELFF. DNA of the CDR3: TGTGCCAGCAGTTACGAGGGTCTGCCGGGCACCGGGGAGCTGTTTTTT.

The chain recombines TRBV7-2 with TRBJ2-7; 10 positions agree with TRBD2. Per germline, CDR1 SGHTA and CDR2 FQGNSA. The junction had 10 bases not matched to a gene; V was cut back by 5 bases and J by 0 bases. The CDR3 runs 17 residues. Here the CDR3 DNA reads TGTGCCAGCAGCCGGACTAGCGGAGGACCTAGCTCCTACGAGCAGTACTTC. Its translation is CASSRTSGGPSSYEQYF.

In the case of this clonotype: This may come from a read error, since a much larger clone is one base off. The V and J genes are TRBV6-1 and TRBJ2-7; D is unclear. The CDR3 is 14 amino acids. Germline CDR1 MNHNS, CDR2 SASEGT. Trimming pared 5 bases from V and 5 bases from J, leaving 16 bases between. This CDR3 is CASSYSLGPDEQYF. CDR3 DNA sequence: TGTGCCAGCAGTTACTCTTTGGGTCCGGACGAGCAGTACTTC.

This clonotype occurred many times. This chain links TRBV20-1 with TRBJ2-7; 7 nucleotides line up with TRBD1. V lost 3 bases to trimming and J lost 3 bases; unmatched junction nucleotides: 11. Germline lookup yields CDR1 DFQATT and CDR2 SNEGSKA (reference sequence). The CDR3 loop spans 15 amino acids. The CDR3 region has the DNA TGCAGTGCTAGCCGGGAATGGCAGGGGGACTACGAGCAGTACTTC. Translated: CSASREWQGDYEQYF.

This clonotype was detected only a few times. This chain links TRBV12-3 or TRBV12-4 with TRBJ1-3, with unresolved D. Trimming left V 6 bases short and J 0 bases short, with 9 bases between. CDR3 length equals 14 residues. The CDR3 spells CASSDNNSGNTIYF. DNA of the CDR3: TGTGCCAGCAGCGACAATAACTCTGGAAACACCATATATTTT.

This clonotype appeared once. CDR3 sequence reads: CASSHRTGAVPYEQYF. The CDR3 DNA sequence: TGTGCCAGTAGCCACAGGACAGGGGCCGTCCCCTACGAGCAGTACTTC. This sequence joins TRBV19 and TRBJ2-7; TRBD1 agrees at 9 bases. Trimming at V came to 6 bases and at J to 2 bases, leaving 11 bases not matched to a gene. Germline assignment: CDR1 LNHDA and CDR2 SQIVND (reference sequence). The CDR3 runs 16 residues.

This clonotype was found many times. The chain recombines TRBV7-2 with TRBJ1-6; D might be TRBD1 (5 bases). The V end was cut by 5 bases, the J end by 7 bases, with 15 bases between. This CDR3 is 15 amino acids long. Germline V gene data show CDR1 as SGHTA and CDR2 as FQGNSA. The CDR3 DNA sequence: TGTGCCAGCAGCGTACCGGGACGGGAAAATTCACCCCTCCACTTT. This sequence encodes CASSVPGRENSPLHF.